This TCR beta chain was found in a study of molecular identifiers for immune sequencing clone quantification. Whole-study results and caveats: Naive cells had under 1% of molecules in clones above 20 RNA copies, effectors over 97%.

The naive CD8 libraries originated from between 20,000 and 1,000,000 sorted cells and drew on 10%, 30% or 50% RNA. Naive CD8 T cell sorting was performed on the CD8+CD4-CCR7+CD45RA+ phenotype. Per germline, CDR1 LGHNA and CDR2 YNFKEQ. This CDR3 is 17 amino acids long. J gave up 3 bases and V 3 bases, and 8 bases lay outside the gene matches. In preparing bulk TCR libraries, previously described methods and listed TCR primers were used. Each CDR3 protein is one row after TCRdb ran MiXCR on the PCR reads. The sample includes 85,000 to 130,000 distinct CDR3 sequences, approximately 40% of them seen just once. This clonotype was observed at least ten times. What it recognizes is unknown.

This TCR was sampled from a human donor in good health. Some libraries in this study had Jurkat cell RNA spiked in. The source material was naive CD8+ T cells from blood, with Jurkat cell RNA spiked in. Subset of the sample: FACS-sorted CD8+CD4-CCR7+CD45RA+ naive T cells. The V call is TRBV4-2, the J call TRBJ1-1, with 12 bases lining up with TRBD1. The CDR3 nucleotides read TGTGCCAGCAGCCACGTCCCGGGACAGGGGGCGGACACTGAAGCTTTCTTT. As protein: CASSHVPGQGADTEAFF.